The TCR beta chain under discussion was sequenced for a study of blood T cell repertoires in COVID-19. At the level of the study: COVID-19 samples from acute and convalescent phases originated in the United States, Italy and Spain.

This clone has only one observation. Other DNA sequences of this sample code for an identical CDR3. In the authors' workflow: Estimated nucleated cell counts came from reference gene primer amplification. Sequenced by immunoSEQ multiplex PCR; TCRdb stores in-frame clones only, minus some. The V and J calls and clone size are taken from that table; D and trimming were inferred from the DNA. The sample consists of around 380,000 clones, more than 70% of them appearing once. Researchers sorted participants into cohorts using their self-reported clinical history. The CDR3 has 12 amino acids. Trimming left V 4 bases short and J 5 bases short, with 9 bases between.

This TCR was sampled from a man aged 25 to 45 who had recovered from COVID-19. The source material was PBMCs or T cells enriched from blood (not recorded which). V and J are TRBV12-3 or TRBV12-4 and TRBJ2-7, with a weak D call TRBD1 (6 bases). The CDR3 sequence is CASSYRVNEQYF. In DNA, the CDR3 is TGTGCCAGCAGTTACAGGGTCAACGAGCAGTACTTC.